The 11 T cell receptor beta chains reported below all come from one sample, sequenced in a study of shared clonotypes between healthy human individuals. Method: immunoSEQ multiplex PCR; TCRdb's copy keeps in-frame clones and lacks some. The data contain more than 1.2 million clones, around 98.5% of them singletons. Sample: naive CD4+ T cells sorted from blood. The subset denotes: CD45RA+ positively selected. Source of these receptors: a man aged 25-45 years in good health.

This clone was seen just once. The V call is TRBV5-1, the J call TRBJ1-2, with D perhaps TRBD1 (5 bases). Germline V gene lookup returns CDR1 SGHRS and CDR2 YFSETQ. V shed 0 bases and J shed 5 bases, with 14 bases lying between them. The CDR3 length is 15 residues. This CDR3 reads CASSLGLGALYGYTF. CDR3 bases: TGCGCCAGCAGCTTGGGACTAGGGGCTCTATATGGCTACACCTTC.

V is TRBV2 and J is TRBJ2-7; D is undetermined. The CDR3 is 12 residues long. The germline CDR1 and CDR2 sequences are SNHLY and FYNNEI. Trimming took 7 bases from V and 7 from J, leaving 14 bases between them. CDR3 coding DNA: TGTGCCAGCAAGTCGGTAACCCTTGAGCAGTACTTC. Its protein is CASKSVTLEQYF.

This chain joins TRBV18 and TRBJ2-1; 7 bases are a match to TRBD1. This CDR3 contains 16 residues. Looked up from germline, CDR1 is KGHSH and CDR2 is LQKENI. V trimming: 1 base; J trimming: 8 bases; junction bases outside the gene matches: 11. The CDR3 DNA reads TGTGCCAGCTCACCACAGGACAGGAAAGGGGTCGATGAGCAGTTCTTC. It specifies CASSPQDRKGVDEQFF.

The chain links TRBV27 to TRBJ2-7; D may be TRBD2 (5 bases). Germline V gene lookup returns CDR1 MNHEY and CDR2 SMNVEV (reference sequence). Trimming stripped 8 bases from V and 3 bases from J, with 23 bases between. The CDR3 totals 16 residues. CDR3 bases: TGTGCCAGCCGATACCTTGGAGGCAGGAACCGCTACGAGCAGTACTTC. Translating it yields CASRYLGGRNRYEQYF.

The chain carries TRBV28 and TRBJ2-3, with D perhaps given as TRBD1 or TRBD2 (6 bases each). This CDR3 comprises 14 residues. Germline assignment: CDR1 MDHEN and CDR2 SYDVKM. V was cut by 5 bases and J by 6 bases, with 15 bases left in between. The CDR3 protein is CASSTKGGFDTQYF. Here the CDR3 DNA reads TGTGCCAGCAGTACCAAGGGGGGTTTTGATACGCAGTATTTT.

This CDR3 is CACTHRDHYEQYF. The CDR3 DNA follows: TGTGCCTGCACCCACAGAGACCACTACGAGCAGTACTTC. The chain couples TRBV28 to TRBJ2-7; D not resolved. This CDR3 spans 13 amino acids. Germline V gene data show CDR1 as MDHEN and CDR2 as SYDVKM. The V end lost 11 bases, the J end lost 3 bases, and 17 bases lay between the germline ends.

The chain has TRBV7-9 and TRBJ2-5, with D maybe TRBD1 (6 bases). V was shortened by 3 bases and J by 4 bases, with 15 bases between the two germline ends. Germline V gene sequence: CDR1 SEHNR, CDR2 FQNEAQ (reference sequence). The CDR3 spans 15 residues. The CDR3 nucleotides read TGTGCCAGCAGCTTGGCAGGGGCTGTCGGAGAGACCCAGTACTTC. Protein product: CASSLAGAVGETQYF.

V is TRBV7-2 and J is TRBJ2-7; no clear D gene. The germline V and J ends were trimmed by 1 base and 3 bases, with 16 bases remaining between them. Germline V CDR1 and CDR2: SGHTA, FQGNSA. The CDR3 has 16 residues. The DNA of the CDR3 is TGTGCCAGCAGCTTAGAGCCCCGAGCTAATTTCTACGAGCAGTACTTC. Translation: CASSLEPRANFYEQYF.

For this clone: Different DNA sequences within this sample yield the same CDR3. V and J are TRBV9 and TRBJ2-1; D uncertain. Trimming cost V 0 bases and J 2 bases, with 9 bases left between them. Germline CDR1 is SGDLS and CDR2 is YYNGEE. The CDR3 has 15 amino acids. CDR3 nucleotides: TGTGCCAGCAGCGTAGGAGGTGCCGCCTACAATGAGCAGTTCTTC. Encoded protein: CASSVGGAAYNEQFF.

The V and J genes are TRBV7-9 and TRBJ2-7, with unresolved D. V was pared by 1 base and J by 6 bases, with 16 bases between. The CDR3 is made up of 15 amino acids. The V gene's germline CDR1 is SEHNR and CDR2 FQNEAQ (reference sequence). CDR3 DNA: TGTGCCAGCAGCTTAGAGGGAATAGGTCATAGCGAGCAGTACTTC. It specifies CASSLEGIGHSEQYF.

The J gene is TRBJ2-7, the V gene TRBV27, with 10 bases identical to TRBD1. V shed 6 bases and J 2 bases; nucleotides not matched to a gene: 16. CDR3 size: 18 residues. The V gene's germline CDR1 is MNHEY and CDR2 SMNVEV (reference sequence). The CDR3 reads CASSSVTRPGQGTYEQYF. In DNA, the CDR3 is TGTGCCAGCAGCTCCGTTACCCGACCGGGACAGGGGACCTACGAGCAGTACTTC.